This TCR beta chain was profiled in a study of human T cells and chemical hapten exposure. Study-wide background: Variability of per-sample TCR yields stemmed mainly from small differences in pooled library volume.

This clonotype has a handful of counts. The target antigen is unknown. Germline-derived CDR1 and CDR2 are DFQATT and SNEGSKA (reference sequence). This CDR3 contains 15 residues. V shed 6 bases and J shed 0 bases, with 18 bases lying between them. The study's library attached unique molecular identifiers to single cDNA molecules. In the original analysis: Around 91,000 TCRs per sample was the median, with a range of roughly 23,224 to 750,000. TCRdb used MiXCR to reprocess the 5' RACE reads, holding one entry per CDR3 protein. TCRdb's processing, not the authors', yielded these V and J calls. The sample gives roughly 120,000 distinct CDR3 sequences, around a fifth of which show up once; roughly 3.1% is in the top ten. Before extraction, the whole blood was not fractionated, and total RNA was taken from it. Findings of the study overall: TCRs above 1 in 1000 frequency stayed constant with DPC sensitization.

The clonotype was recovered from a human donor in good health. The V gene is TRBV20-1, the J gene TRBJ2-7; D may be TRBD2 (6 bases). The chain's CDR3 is CSALRPGDPSYEQYF. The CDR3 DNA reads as TGCAGTGCCCTCCGGCCGGGGGACCCCTCCTACGAGCAGTACTTC.